This T cell receptor beta chain derives from a study of T cells after yellow fever vaccination. Study-level background: SMART-Seq v4 Ultra Low Input served to prepare low-cell-number fractions. Study-wide points: Shared CD4/CD8 clonotypes were a small share, likely from convergent recombination. The booster response re-showed most primary clones: about 96% CD4, approximately 90% CD8.

One entry per CDR3 protein, called by TCRdb with MiXCR from the 5' RACE reads. The data contain under 550,000 distinct CDR3 sequences, about a fifth of them singletons. The ends were cut back, 0 bases at V and 4 bases at J, with 4 bases in the middle. CDR1 is LGHDT, CDR2 YNNKEL, per germline (reference sequence). The CDR3 loop spans 14 amino acids. This clonotype was seen a handful of times. What it binds is unknown. The V call is TRBV3-1, the J call TRBJ1-6; no reliable D call. This sample comprised PBMCs, obtained approximately 22 days after the first yellow fever vaccination. The clonotype was recovered from a man younger than 30 who received the YFV17D yellow fever vaccine. CDR3 in amino acids: CASSQEVYNSPLHF. The DNA of the CDR3 is TGTGCCAGCAGCCAAGAAGTGTATAATTCACCCCTCCACTTT.